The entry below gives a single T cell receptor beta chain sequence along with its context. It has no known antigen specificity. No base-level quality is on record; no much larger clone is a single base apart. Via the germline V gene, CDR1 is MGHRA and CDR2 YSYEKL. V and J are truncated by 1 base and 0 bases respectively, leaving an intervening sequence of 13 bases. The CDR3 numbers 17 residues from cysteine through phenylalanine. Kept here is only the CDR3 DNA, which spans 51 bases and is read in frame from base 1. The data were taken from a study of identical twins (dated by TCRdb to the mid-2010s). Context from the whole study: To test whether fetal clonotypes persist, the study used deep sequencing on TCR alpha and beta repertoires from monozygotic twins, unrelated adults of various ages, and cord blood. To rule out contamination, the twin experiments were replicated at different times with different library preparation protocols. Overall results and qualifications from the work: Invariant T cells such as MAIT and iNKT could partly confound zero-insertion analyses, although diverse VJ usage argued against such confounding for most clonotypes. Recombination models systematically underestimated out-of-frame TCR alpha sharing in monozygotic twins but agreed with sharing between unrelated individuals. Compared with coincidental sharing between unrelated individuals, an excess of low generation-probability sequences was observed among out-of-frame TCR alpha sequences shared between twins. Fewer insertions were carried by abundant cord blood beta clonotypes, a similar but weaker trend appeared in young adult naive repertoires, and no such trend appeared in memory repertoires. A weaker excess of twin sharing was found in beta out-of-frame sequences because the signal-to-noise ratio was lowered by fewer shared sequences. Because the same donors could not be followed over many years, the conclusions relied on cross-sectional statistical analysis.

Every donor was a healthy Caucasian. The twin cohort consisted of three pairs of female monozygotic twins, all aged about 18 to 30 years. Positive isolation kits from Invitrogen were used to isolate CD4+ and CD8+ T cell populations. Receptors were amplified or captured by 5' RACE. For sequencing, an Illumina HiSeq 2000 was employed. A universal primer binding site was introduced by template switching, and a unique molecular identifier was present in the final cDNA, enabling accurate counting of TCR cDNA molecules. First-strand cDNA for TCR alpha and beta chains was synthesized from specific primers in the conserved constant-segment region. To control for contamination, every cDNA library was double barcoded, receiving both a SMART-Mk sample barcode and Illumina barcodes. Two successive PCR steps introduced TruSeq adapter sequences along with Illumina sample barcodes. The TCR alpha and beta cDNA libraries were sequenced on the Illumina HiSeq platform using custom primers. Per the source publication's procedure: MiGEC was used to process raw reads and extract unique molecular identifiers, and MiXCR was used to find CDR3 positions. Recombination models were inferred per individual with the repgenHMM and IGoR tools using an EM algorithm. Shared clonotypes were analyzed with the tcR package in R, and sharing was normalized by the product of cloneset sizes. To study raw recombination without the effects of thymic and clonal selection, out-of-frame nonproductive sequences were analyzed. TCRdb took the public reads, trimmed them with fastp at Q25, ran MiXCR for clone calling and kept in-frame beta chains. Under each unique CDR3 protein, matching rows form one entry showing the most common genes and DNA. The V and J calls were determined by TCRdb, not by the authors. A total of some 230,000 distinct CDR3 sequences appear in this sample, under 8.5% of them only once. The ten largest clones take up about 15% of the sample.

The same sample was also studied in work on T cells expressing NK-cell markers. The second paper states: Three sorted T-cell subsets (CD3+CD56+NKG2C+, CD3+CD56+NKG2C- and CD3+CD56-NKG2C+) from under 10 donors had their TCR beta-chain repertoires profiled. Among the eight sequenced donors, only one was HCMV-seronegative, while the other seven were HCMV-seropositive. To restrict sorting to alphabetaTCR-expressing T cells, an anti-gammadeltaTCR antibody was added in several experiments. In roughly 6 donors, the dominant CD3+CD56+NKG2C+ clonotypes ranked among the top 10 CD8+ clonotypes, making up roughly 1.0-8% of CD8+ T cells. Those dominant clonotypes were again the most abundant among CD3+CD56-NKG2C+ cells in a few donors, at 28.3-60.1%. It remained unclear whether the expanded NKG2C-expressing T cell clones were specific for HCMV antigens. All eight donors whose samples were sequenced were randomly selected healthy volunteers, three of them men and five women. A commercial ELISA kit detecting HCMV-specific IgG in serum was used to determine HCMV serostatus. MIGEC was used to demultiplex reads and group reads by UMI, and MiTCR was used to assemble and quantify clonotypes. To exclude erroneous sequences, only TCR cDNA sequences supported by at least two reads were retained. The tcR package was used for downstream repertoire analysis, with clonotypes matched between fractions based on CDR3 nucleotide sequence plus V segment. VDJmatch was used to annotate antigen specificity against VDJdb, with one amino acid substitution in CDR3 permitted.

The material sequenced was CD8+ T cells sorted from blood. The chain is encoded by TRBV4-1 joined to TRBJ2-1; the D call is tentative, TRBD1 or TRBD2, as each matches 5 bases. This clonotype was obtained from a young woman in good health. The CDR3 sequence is CASSQGPGPSSYNEQFF. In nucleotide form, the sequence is TGCGCCAGCAGCCAAGGGCCGGGACCCTCCTCCTACAATGAGCAGTTCTTC.